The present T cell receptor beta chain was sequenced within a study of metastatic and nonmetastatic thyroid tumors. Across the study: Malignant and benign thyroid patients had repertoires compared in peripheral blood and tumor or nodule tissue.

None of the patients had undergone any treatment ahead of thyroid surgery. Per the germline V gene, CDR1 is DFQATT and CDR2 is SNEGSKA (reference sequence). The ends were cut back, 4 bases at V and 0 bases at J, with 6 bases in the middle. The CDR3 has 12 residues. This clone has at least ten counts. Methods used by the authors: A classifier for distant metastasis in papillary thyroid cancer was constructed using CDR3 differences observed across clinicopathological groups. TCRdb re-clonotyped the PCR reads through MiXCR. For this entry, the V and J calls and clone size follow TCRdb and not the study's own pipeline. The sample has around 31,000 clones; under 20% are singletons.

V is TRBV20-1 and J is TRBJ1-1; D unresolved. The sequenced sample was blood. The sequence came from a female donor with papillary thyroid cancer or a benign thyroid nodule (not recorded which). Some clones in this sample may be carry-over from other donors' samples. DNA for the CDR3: TGCAGTGCTAATAGTCTGAACACTGAAGCTTTCTTT. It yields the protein CSANSLNTEAFF.